A selection of T cell receptor beta chains follows, all from one sample in a study of T-cell memory formation after mild COVID-19. TCRdb passed the 5' RACE reads through MiXCR, listing each CDR3 protein once. The sample has about 190,000 distinct CDR3 sequences; roughly 10% are singletons. Material: PBMCs or a T cell subset sorted from them (not recorded which). The receptors were sampled from a man aged 18 to 30 who had mild COVID-19 (a few samples of this study predate the infection). Cell type and time point are not known. The CDR3 runs from the conserved cysteine through the conserved F or W. A D gene is named only where the DNA matches it firmly. Expanded clones get a size class; other rows say once, few or many, or leave the size out.

v_call	clone_size	j_call	d_call	cdr3_nt	cdr3_aa
TRBV4-2	-	TRBJ2-2	-	TGTGCCAGCAGCCAAGAGGGGCACATCACCGGGGAGCTGTTTTTT	CASSQEGHITGELFF
TRBV7-8	few	TRBJ2-7	-	TGTGCCAGCAGCTTGACAGGAACGTCCTACGAGCAGTACTTC	CASSLTGTSYEQYF
TRBV5-1	many	TRBJ2-7	TRBD1	TGCGCCAGCAGCCCGGGACAGGGAGTTTACGAGCAGTACTTC	CASSPGQGVYEQYF
TRBV20-1	few	TRBJ2-2	-	TGCAGTGCTAGAGATCGTTTACGGGAGCTGTTTTTT	CSARDRLRELFF
TRBV7-2	few	TRBJ2-7	-	TGTGCCAGCAGCTTAGAGGCGGGCAGATACGAGCAGTACTTC	CASSLEAGRYEQYF
TRBV12-3/TRBV12-4	-	TRBJ2-3	TRBD2	TGTGCCAGCAGTTCTTGGCGGGGGGCGTCAGATACGCAGTATTTT	CASSSWRGASDTQYF
TRBV5-1	many	TRBJ2-3	-	TGCGCCAGCAGCTTAGACAGTAGCACAGATACGCAGTATTTT	CASSLDSSTDTQYF
TRBV20-1	-	TRBJ1-1	-	TGCAGTGCAGCGGGTCGGGGGGTGAACACTGAAGCTTTCTTT	CSAAGRGVNTEAFF
TRBV12-3/TRBV12-4	-	TRBJ2-2	-	TGTGCCAGCAGGACGGGAGCGAACACCGGGGAGCTGTTTTTT	CASRTGANTGELFF
TRBV5-1	few	TRBJ2-1	TRBD1	TGCGCCAGCAGCTTGGAAAACAGGGGCTACAATGAGCAGTTCTTC	CASSLENRGYNEQFF
TRBV7-2	few	TRBJ1-1	TRBD1	TGTGCCAGCAGCTGGAGACAGGGATCCCTCGGTGAAGCTTTCTTT	CASSWRQGSLGEAFF
TRBV5-1	-	TRBJ2-2	-	TGCGCCAGCACCCTGCTGGGGCCGAACACCGGGGAGCTGTTTTTT	CASTLLGPNTGELFF
TRBV29-1	-	TRBJ1-2	-	TGCAGCGTTGGGAGCGTTACTAACTATGGCTACACCTTC	CSVGSVTNYGYTF
TRBV5-1	many	TRBJ2-7	-	TGCGCCAGCAGCTTGGAGGGGTTCGAGCAGTACTTC	CASSLEGFEQYF
TRBV9	few	TRBJ1-1	-	TGTGCCAGCAGCCAAGGCACTCGCACTGAAGCTTTCTTT	CASSQGTRTEAFF
TRBV4-2	-	TRBJ1-2	-	TGTGCCAGCAGCCAAGATCGTAGGGCGGTTAACTATGGCTACACCTTC	CASSQDRRAVNYGYTF
TRBV27	-	TRBJ1-1	-	TGTGCCAGCATAGGAACTGAAGCTTTCTTT	CASIGTEAFF
TRBV5-1	few	TRBJ2-7	-	TGCGCCAGCAGCTTGTTTCCCTTAGGAGGCGACGAGCAGTACTTC	CASSLFPLGGDEQYF
TRBV6-1	many	TRBJ2-7	-	TGTGCCAGCAATACGGCAGGGCGGTCCTACGAGCAGTACTTC	CASNTAGRSYEQYF
TRBV14	few	TRBJ2-1	-	TGTGCCAGCATCTTAAGTTTCCCCGGTGAGCAGTTCTTC	CASILSFPGEQFF
TRBV12-3/TRBV12-4	few	TRBJ1-6	TRBD1	TGTGCCAGCAGCCAAAGGACAGGGAGTTCACCCCTCCACTTT	CASSQRTGSSPLHF
TRBV6-5	few	TRBJ1-5	TRBD1	TGTGCCAGAGCGGGACAGGTCAATCAGCCCCAGCATTTT	CARAGQVNQPQHF
TRBV5-1	-	TRBJ2-3	TRBD2	TGCGCCAGCAGCTTTTCCGGGGAGGGGGATACGCAGTATTTT	CASSFSGEGDTQYF
TRBV5-4	few	TRBJ2-3	-	TGTGCCAGCAGCTTGGTTGGCGCTTCTAGTTCAGATACGCAGTATTTT	CASSLVGASSSDTQYF
TRBV12-3/TRBV12-4	-	TRBJ2-3	TRBD1	TGTGCCAGCAGTTGGGGACAGCTGTACACAGATACGCAGTATTTT	CASSWGQLYTDTQYF
TRBV7-9	-	TRBJ2-2	TRBD1	TGTGCCAGCAGCCCACAGGGGACCTTAAACACCGGGGAGCTGTTTTTT	CASSPQGTLNTGELFF
TRBV20-1	-	TRBJ1-1	-	TGCAGTGCTAGAGCCCCTGCCGGGGTGACTGAAGCTTTCTTT	CSARAPAGVTEAFF
TRBV2	-	TRBJ1-5	TRBD1	TGTGCCAGCAAGGGACAGGGGCGCCCGTGGCAGCCCCAGCATTTT	CASKGQGRPWQPQHF
TRBV6-5	few	TRBJ2-6	-	TGTGCCAGCAGTTACTTAGGTCGGGGCCGAGGGGCCAACGTCCTGACTTTC	CASSYLGRGRGANVLTF
TRBV20-1	-	TRBJ1-4	-	TGCAGTGCTAGAGACGGGGCGCTTAATGAAAAACTGTTTTTT	CSARDGALNEKLFF
TRBV5-6	few	TRBJ1-2	-	TGTGCCAGCAGCTTGGTAAGACAGGCCTATGGCTACACCTTC	CASSLVRQAYGYTF
TRBV18	-	TRBJ2-7	TRBD1	TGTGCCAGCTCACCCGGTGGACAGGGGGCCTACGAGCAGTACTTC	CASSPGGQGAYEQYF
TRBV5-1	few	TRBJ2-1	-	TGCGCCAGCAGCTTGGCGGCAGGCCAGGTCAATGAGCAGTTCTTC	CASSLAAGQVNEQFF
TRBV5-5	many	TRBJ2-3	-	TGTGCCAGCAGCTCAGGATGGCAGCCGGCTAGTCCAGATACGCAGTATTTT	CASSSGWQPASPDTQYF
TRBV29-1	few	TRBJ2-5	-	TGCAGCGTTGTGAGACAGCAAGAGACCCAGTACTTC	CSVVRQQETQYF
TRBV28	few	TRBJ1-5	-	TGTGCCAGCAGCAATCCTGAGAGCAATCAGCCCCAGCATTTT	CASSNPESNQPQHF
TRBV7-2	-	TRBJ1-1	-	TGTGCCAGCAGATACTCACGGGGGTTGAGCACTGAAGCTTTCTTT	CASRYSRGLSTEAFF
TRBV28	few	TRBJ2-2	-	TGTGCCAGCGCCCTATTTGTTAACACCGGGGAGCTGTTTTTT	CASALFVNTGELFF
TRBV7-9	many	TRBJ2-3	TRBD1	TGTGCCAGCAGCTTCGCTTGGACAGGGGGGAGCACAGATACGCAGTATTTT	CASSFAWTGGSTDTQYF
TRBV18	few	TRBJ1-5	-	TGTGCCAGCTCACCTAGAAATCAGCCCCAGCATTTT	CASSPRNQPQHF
TRBV29-1	few	TRBJ2-2	-	TGCAGCGTTGAAACCCCAGGGTTCGGGGAGCTGTTTTTT	CSVETPGFGELFF
TRBV20-1	few	TRBJ2-1	-	TGCAGTGCTAGCGGGGGGCATGAGCAGTTCTTC	CSASGGHEQFF
TRBV6-2/TRBV6-3	few	TRBJ2-5	-	TGTGCCAGCAGTTCTGAGGAAGCCCGGGAGACCCAGTACTTC	CASSSEEARETQYF
TRBV5-4	few	TRBJ2-5	-	TGTGCCCAAGGCAGCCAAGAGACCCAGTACTTC	CAQGSQETQYF
TRBV10-3	few	TRBJ2-1	-	TGTGCCATCCTCTGGGCCGGGGCCGACCAGTTCTTC	CAILWAGADQFF
TRBV5-1	-	TRBJ2-7	TRBD1	TGCGCCAGCAGCACAGCCGGGACAGGGGCCTACGAGCAGTACTTC	CASSTAGTGAYEQYF
TRBV7-9	-	TRBJ1-1	TRBD1	TGTGCCAGCAGCTCCCCTACCCGGGACAGGGATTTTAAAGCTTTCTTT	CASSSPTRDRDFKAFF
TRBV10-3	many	TRBJ2-7	TRBD1	TGTGCCATCAGTGAGTCGGACAGGGGAAGTGGCTACGAGCAGTACTTC	CAISESDRGSGYEQYF
TRBV20-1	many	TRBJ2-5	-	TGCAGTGCTAAGGACGGACGGAAAGCAAGCCAAGAGACCCAGTACTTC	CSAKDGRKASQETQYF
TRBV7-9	few	TRBJ2-1	TRBD2	TGTGCCAGCAGCTCCCTGTGGCGGGGGGTACAGAATGAGCAGTTCTTC	CASSSLWRGVQNEQFF
TRBV12-3/TRBV12-4	few	TRBJ1-2	-	TGTGCCAGCAGTTTAGCAGGGTACTATGGCTACACCTTC	CASSLAGYYGYTF
TRBV3-1	many	TRBJ2-2	-	TGTGCCAGCAGCCAAGAGACGGGGATGAACACCGGGGAGCTGTTTTTT	CASSQETGMNTGELFF
TRBV19	-	TRBJ2-5	TRBD2	TGTGCCAGTAGAGGGCTAGCGGGGGGCGAAGAGACCCAGTACTTC	CASRGLAGGEETQYF
TRBV30	few	TRBJ1-1	TRBD1	TGTGCCTGGGCGACAGGGTTGGACACTGAAGCTTTCTTT	CAWATGLDTEAFF
TRBV12-3/TRBV12-4	-	TRBJ1-1	-	TGTGCCAGCAGTTTCAAGGTGAACACTGAAGCTTTCTTT	CASSFKVNTEAFF
TRBV6-5	-	TRBJ1-4	-	TGTGCCAGCAGTTACGATAGGGAAAAACTGTTTTTT	CASSYDREKLFF
TRBV24-1	-	TRBJ2-5	TRBD2	TGTGCCACCAGGCGGGGGGCCGCAGAGACCCAGTACTTC	CATRRGAAETQYF
TRBV10-3	few	TRBJ1-1	-	TGTGCCATCACCACGGGGTCCCGGGAAGCGAACACTGAAGCTTTCTTT	CAITTGSREANTEAFF
TRBV19	-	TRBJ1-2	-	TGTGCCAGTAGCTGCCGGGACTTGGGCTGTGGCTACACCTTC	CASSCRDLGCGYTF
TRBV5-1	few	TRBJ2-5	TRBD2	TGCGCCAGCAGCTTGGACGCAGCGGGACCTCAAGAGACCCAGTACTTC	CASSLDAAGPQETQYF